Presented here are 2 T cell receptor beta chains from one specimen sequenced in a study of cytomegalovirus exposure and HLA in healthy donors. Sequencing used immunoSEQ multiplex PCR; TCRdb keeps in-frame clones, though not all of them. The table has tens of thousands of clones, 85% to 95% seen once; the top ten hold roughly 5.2%. The sequenced sample was PBMCs. The source is a woman between 18 and 29 years old in good health and CMV-seronegative.

The rearrangement joins TRBV29-1 to TRBJ1-4, with D possibly being TRBD1 (5 bases). CDR1 and CDR2 (germline): SQVTM, ANQGSEA. Trimming stripped 7 bases from V and 6 bases from J, with 15 bases between. This CDR3 has 13 amino acids. The CDR3 nucleotides read TGCAGCGCCCTGGGTACAGGAGATGAAAAACTGTTTTTT. This encodes CSALGTGDEKLFF.

The rearrangement uses TRBV30 and TRBJ1-4; TRBD1 agrees at 12 bases. Germline lookup yields CDR1 GTSNPN and CDR2 SVGIG (reference sequence). The J segment lost 8 bases and the V segment lost 2 bases, leaving 15 bases of the junction unmatched. The CDR3 is 18 amino acids. The CDR3 bases are TGTGCCTGGAGTACAGGGACAGGGGGCGGACACAAAGAAGAAAAACTGTTTTTT. The encoded protein is CAWSTGTGGGHKEEKLFF. Using reference TRBV30 and TRBJ1-4 for the parts outside the CDR3, the full variable domain is SQTIHQWPATLVQPVGSPLSLECTVEGTSNPNLYWYRQAAGRGLQLLFYSVGIGQISSEVPQNLSASRPQDRQFILSSKKLLLSDSGFYLCAWSTGTGGGHKEEKLFFGSGTQLSVL.